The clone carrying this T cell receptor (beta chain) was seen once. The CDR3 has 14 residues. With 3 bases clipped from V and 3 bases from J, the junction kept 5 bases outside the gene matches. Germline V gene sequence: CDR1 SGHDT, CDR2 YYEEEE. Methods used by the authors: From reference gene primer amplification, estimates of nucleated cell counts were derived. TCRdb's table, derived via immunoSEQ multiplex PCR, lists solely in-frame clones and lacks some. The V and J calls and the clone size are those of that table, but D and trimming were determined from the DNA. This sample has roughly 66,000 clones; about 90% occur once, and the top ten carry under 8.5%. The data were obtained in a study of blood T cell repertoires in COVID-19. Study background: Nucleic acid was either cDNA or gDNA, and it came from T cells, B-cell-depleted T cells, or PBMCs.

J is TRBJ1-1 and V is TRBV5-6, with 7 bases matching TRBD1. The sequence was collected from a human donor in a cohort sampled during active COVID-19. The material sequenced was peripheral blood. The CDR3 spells CASSSRDSDTEAFF. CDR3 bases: TGTGCCAGCAGCTCCCGGGACAGTGACACTGAAGCTTTCTTT.